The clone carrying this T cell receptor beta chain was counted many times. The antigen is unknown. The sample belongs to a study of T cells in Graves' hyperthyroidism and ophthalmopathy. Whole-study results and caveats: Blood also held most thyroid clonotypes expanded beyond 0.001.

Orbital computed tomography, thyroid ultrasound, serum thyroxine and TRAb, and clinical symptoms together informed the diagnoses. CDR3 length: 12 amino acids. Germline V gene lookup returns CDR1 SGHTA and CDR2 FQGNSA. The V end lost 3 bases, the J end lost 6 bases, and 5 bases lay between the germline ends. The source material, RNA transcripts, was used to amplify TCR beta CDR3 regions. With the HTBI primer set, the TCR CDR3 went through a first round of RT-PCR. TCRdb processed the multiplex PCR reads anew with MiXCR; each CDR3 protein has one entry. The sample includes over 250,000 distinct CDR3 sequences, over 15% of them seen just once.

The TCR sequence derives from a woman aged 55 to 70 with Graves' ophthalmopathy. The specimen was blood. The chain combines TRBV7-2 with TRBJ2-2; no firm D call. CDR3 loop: CASSLAPGELFF. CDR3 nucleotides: TGTGCCAGCAGCTTGGCCCCCGGGGAGCTGTTTTTT.